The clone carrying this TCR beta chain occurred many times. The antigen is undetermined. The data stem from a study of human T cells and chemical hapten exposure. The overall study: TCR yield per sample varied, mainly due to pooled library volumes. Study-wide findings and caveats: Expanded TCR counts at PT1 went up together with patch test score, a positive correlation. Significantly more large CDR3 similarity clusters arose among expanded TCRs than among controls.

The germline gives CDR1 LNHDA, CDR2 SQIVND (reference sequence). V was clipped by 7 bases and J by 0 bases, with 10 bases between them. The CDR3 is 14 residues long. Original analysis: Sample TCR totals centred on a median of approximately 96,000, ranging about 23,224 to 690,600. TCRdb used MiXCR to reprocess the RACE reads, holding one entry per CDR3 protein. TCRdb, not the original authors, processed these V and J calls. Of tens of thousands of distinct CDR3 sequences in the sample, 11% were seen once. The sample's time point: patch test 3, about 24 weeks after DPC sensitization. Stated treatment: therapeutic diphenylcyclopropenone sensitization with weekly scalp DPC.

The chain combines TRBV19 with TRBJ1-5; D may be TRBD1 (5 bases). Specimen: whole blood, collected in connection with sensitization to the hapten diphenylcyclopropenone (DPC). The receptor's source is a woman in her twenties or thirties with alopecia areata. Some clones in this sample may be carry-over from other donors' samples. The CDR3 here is CASIGQGSNQPQHF. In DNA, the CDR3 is TGTGCCAGTATCGGCCAGGGTAGCAATCAGCCCCAGCATTTT.